This passage covers 12 T cell receptor beta chains from one sample sequenced in a study of blood T cells in healthy people across ages. Next came a second PCR, run for about 6 to 12 cycles, which used a sample-barcoded 5' primer along with a J-beta primer mix. TCRdb redid the calling of the 5' RACE reads with MiXCR, one entry per CDR3 protein. The table shows hundreds of thousands of distinct CDR3 sequences, with roughly 48% occurring only once. The sequenced sample was blood. These receptors originate from a man aged 25-45 years in good health.

The chain couples TRBV29-1 to TRBJ2-7, with 9 bases identical to TRBD1. Germline V gene lookup returns CDR1 SQVTM and CDR2 ANQGSEA. This CDR3 spans 12 amino acids. CDR3 sequence (DNA): TGCAGTGGGGGACAGGGAGCCTACGAGCAGTACTTC. Its translation: CSGGQGAYEQYF.

The V call is TRBV3-1, the J call TRBJ2-3, with 7 bases fitting TRBD2. V was clipped by 0 bases and J by 9 bases; unmatched bases: 9. CDR1 is LGHDT, CDR2 YNNKEL, per germline (reference sequence). This CDR3 is 15 amino acids long. The DNA for the CDR3 is TGTGCCAGCAGCCAAGATCAGGCGGGGGTAAGGACGCAGTATTTT. Encoded protein: CASSQDQAGVRTQYF.

The gene calls are TRBV4-3 and TRBJ1-2, with D maybe TRBD1 (5 bases). The V end lost 6 bases, the J end lost 3 bases, and 20 bases lay between the germline ends. CDR3 length equals 16 residues. Germline assignment: CDR1 LGHNA and CDR2 YSLEER. CDR3 loop: CASRGDGWGIDYGYTF. As DNA, the CDR3 is TGCGCCAGCAGAGGGGACGGATGGGGGATAGACTATGGCTACACCTTC.

This clonotype appeared a few times. The chain joins TRBV12-3 or TRBV12-4 to TRBJ1-6, with D uncertain. V lost 1 base, J lost 9 bases, and 13 bases lay in between. The CDR3 contains 15 residues. CDR3 in DNA: TGTGCCAGCAGTTTAGGTGAAAGGAGTGGTTCACCCCTCCACTTT. This encodes CASSLGERSGSPLHF.

This clonotype was seen at least ten times. The DNA for the CDR3 is TGCAGCGTTGTTCAGGGGGTCCAGACCCAGTACTTC. Amino acids: CSVVQGVQTQYF. The V gene is TRBV29-1, the J gene TRBJ2-5, with 7 bases identical to TRBD1. The CDR3 runs 12 residues. Trimming took 4 bases from V and 6 from J; bases not matched to a gene: 5. The germline V gene has CDR1 SQVTM and CDR2 ANQGSEA.

The J gene is TRBJ2-7, the V gene TRBV5-1; TRBD2 agrees at 13 bases. The J call may be incorrect, as the DNA end agrees better with TRBJ2-5. CDR3 size: 18 residues. Per germline, CDR1 SGHRS and CDR2 YFSETQ. Written as DNA, the CDR3 is TGCGCCAGCAGCCCGGACGGGACTAGCGGGGCACACAAAGAGACCCAGTACTTC. It specifies CASSPDGTSGAHKETQYF.

Remarks on this clonotype: Being one base from a much bigger clone, this may be a read error. This chain uses TRBV28 with TRBJ2-1, with D possibly being TRBD2 (5 bases). The CDR3 has 14 amino acids. Trimming stripped 7 bases from V and 9 bases from J, with 19 bases between. Per germline, CDR1 MDHEN and CDR2 SYDVKM. The DNA of the CDR3 is TGTGCCAGCACTCCCGGGGTGTCGGGCGGTGAGCAGTTCTTC. Translating it yields CASTPGVSGGEQFF.

In regard to this clonotype: A junction end diverges from the germline sequence, so it may reflect a read error. The V call is TRBV7-2, the J call TRBJ2-3; a weak D match, TRBD2 (6 bases). This CDR3 comprises 15 residues. Germline V CDR1 and CDR2: SGHTA, FQGNSA. The CDR3 region has the DNA TGTGCCAGCAGCCCGCAAACCGGGACTGGGAGAACGCAGTGTTTT. This sequence encodes CASSPQTGTGRTQCF.

This sequence joins TRBV11-2 and TRBJ2-1; 10 bases match TRBD1. The germline CDR1 and CDR2 sequences are SGHAT and FQNNGV. Unmatched junction bases numbered 10, after V lost 5 bases and J lost 9 bases. There are 15 residues in the CDR3. CDR3 region: CASSLGTGDHSEQFF. The CDR3 DNA sequence: TGTGCCAGCAGCCTAGGGACAGGGGATCACAGTGAGCAGTTCTTC.

The chain links TRBV4-1 to TRBJ1-1; D is uncertain. V lost 5 bases, J lost 3 bases, and 13 bases lay in between. The CDR3 length is 14 residues. Germline CDR1 and CDR2: MGHRA and YSYEKL. In DNA, the CDR3 is TGCGCCAGCAGCTCCGAGGGAGCCTACACTGAAGCTTTCTTT. This codes for CASSSEGAYTEAFF.

In this sample, this clonotype turned up a few times. The chain couples TRBV11-2 to TRBJ2-3, with TRBD1 identical over 10 bases. Germline CDR1 is SGHAT and CDR2 is FQNNGV. The CDR3 consists of 15 residues. Germline trimming cut 4 bases from V and 1 base from J; bases unmatched to any gene: 2. The CDR3 region is CASSWGQGRTDTQYF. CDR3 nucleotides: TGTGCCAGCAGCTGGGGACAGGGGCGCACAGATACGCAGTATTTT.

This rearrangement joins TRBV29-1 to TRBJ2-7; possible D gene TRBD1, 6 bases. CDR1 and CDR2 from the germline V gene are SQVTM and ANQGSEA. The CDR3 has 12 amino acids. V was cut by 1 base and J by 4 bases, with 8 bases left in between. The CDR3 protein is CSVEVTGYEQYF. The DNA for the CDR3 is TGCAGCGTTGAAGTCACAGGGTACGAGCAGTACTTC.